This TCR beta chain was sequenced for a study of blood T cell repertoires in COVID-19. Overall study context: Samples taken during acute and convalescent COVID-19 were collected in the United States, Italy and Spain. PBMCs, B-cell-depleted T cells, or T cells provided the cDNA or gDNA that made up the material.

Libraries were prepared by immunoSEQ multiplex PCR; TCRdb keeps only in-frame clonotypes and omits some of them. The sample shows a few hundred thousand clones, approximately 86% of them seen only once. Losses at the gene ends were 4 bases for V and 5 bases for J; bases not matched to a gene: 6. Germline V gene data show CDR1 as SGHNT and CDR2 as YYREEE (reference sequence). This CDR3 is built from 14 residues. Allocation to cohorts depended on clinical history reported by the participants. Two negative PCRs, clearance, or symptom resolution had been documented for recovered Cohort 3 donors. The chain joins TRBV5-4 to TRBJ2-7; 10 bases fit TRBD2. This clonotype was sampled from a woman aged 18-29 years who had recovered from COVID-19. The sample was PBMCs or T cells enriched from blood (not recorded which). The CDR3 DNA reads TGTGCCAGCAGCCATCCGGGACTAGCGAACGAGCAGTACTTC. This gives the protein CASSHPGLANEQYF.